This T cell receptor (beta chain) was sequenced for a study of shared clonotypes between healthy human individuals. Looked up from germline, CDR1 is MDHEN and CDR2 is SYDVKM. The CDR3 sequence is 21 residues long. V was clipped by 2 bases and J by 0 bases, with 23 bases between them. Profiling relied on immunoSEQ multiplex PCR, and the TCRdb table lists in-frame clones only, not all of them. The sample yields about 2.5 million clones, approximately 90% seen once. This sequence originates from a young man in good health. Some clones in this sample may be carry-over from other donors' samples. This sequence joins TRBV28 and TRBJ2-6; D possibly corresponds to TRBD1 (6 bases). Sequencing was carried out using naive CD4+ T cells from PBMCs. Sample subset: CD45RA+ positively selected. This chain's CDR3 is CASSLIPGQGPRVSGANVLTF. The CDR3 DNA reads as TGTGCCAGCAGTTTAATCCCAGGGCAGGGGCCACGCGTCTCTGGGGCCAACGTCCTGACTTTC.